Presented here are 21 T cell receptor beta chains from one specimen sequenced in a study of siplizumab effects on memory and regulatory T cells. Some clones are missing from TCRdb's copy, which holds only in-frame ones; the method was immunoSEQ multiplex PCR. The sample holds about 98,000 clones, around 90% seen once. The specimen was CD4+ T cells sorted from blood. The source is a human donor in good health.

This CDR3 is CAWTSDRAYEKLFF. The CDR3 DNA reads TGTGCCTGGACCTCCGACAGGGCTTATGAAAAACTGTTTTTT. The V and J genes are TRBV30 and TRBJ1-4; 7 nucleotides match TRBD1. The germline CDR1 and CDR2 sequences are GTSNPN and SVGIG (reference sequence). J lost 6 bases, V lost 4 bases, and 8 bases had no gene match. The CDR3 extends over 14 amino acids. Drawing the rest from reference TRBV30 and TRBJ1-4, the complete variable domain is SQTIHQWPATLVQPVGSPLSLECTVEGTSNPNLYWYRQAAGRGLQLLFYSVGIGQISSEVPQNLSASRPQDRQFILSSKKLLLSDSGFYLCAWTSDRAYEKLFFGSGTQLSVL.

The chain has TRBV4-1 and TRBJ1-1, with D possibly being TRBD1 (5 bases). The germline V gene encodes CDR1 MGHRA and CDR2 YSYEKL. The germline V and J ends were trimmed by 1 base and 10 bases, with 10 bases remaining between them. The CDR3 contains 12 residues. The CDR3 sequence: CASSQVGGRAFF. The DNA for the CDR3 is TGCGCCAGCAGCCAAGTGGGGGGTCGAGCTTTCTTT.

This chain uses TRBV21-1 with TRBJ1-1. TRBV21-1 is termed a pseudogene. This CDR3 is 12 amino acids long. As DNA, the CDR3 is TGTGCCAGCAGCAAAAAGGAAACTGAAGCTTTCTTT. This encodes CASSKKETEAFF.

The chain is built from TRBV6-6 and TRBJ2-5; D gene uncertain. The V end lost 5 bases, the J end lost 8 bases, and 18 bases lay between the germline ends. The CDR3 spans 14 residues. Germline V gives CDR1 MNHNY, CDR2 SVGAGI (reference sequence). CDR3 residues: CASSQYDFSVTQYF. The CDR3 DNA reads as TGTGCCAGCAGTCAGTACGACTTTTCAGTTACCCAGTACTTC.

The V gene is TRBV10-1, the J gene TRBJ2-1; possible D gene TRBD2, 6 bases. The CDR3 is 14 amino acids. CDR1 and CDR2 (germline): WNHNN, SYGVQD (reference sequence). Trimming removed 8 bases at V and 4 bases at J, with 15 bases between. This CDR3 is CASSGGTPYNEQFF. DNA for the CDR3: TGCGCCAGCTCCGGCGGGACTCCATACAATGAGCAGTTCTTC.

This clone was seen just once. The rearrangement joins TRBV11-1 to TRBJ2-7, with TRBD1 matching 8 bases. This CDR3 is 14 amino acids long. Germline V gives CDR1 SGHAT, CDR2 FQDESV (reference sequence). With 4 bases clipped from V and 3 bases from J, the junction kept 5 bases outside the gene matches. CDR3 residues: CASSSRTGRYEQYF. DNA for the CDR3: TGTGCCAGCAGCTCGCGGACAGGGCGCTACGAGCAGTACTTC. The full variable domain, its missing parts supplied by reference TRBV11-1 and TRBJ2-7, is EAEVAQSPRYKITEKSQAVAFWCDPISGHATLYWYRQILGQGPELLVQFQDESVVDDSQLPKDRFSAERLKGVDSTLKIQPAELGDSAMYLCASSSRTGRYEQYFGPGTRLTVT.

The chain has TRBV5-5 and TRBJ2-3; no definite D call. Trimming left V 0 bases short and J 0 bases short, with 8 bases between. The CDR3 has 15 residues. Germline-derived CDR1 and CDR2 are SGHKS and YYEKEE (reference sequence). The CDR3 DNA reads TGTGCCAGCAGCTTGGACAGTCTTAGCACAGATACGCAGTATTTT. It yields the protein CASSLDSLSTDTQYF.

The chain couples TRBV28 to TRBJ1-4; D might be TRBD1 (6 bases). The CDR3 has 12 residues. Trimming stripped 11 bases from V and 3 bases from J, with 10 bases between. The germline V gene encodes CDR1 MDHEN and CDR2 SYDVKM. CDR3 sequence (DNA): TGTGCCGGTGGGACACCTAATGAAAAACTGTTTTTT. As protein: CAGGTPNEKLFF.

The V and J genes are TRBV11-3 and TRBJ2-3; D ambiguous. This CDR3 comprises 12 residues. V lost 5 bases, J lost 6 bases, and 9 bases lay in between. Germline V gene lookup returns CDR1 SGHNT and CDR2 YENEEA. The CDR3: CASSQQQDTQYF. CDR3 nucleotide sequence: TGTGCCAGCAGCCAACAACAGGATACGCAGTATTTT.

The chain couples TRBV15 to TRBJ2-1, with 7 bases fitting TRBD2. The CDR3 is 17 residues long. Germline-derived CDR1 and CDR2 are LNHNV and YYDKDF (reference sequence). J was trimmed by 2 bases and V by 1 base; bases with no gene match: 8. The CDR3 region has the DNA TGTGCCACCAGCAGAGGTTTCGCGGGAGCGGCCTACAATGAGCAGTTCTTC. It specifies CATSRGFAGAAYNEQFF.

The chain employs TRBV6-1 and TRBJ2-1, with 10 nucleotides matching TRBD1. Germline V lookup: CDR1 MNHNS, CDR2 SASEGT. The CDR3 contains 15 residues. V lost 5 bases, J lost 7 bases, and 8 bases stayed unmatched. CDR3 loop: CASSRLRTGGNEQFF. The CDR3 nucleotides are TGTGCCAGCAGTCGCCTAAGGACAGGGGGTAATGAGCAGTTCTTC.

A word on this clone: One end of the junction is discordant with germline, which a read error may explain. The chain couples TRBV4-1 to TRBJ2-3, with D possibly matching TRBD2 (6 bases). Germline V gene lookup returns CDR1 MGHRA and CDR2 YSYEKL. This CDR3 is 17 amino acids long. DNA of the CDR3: TGCGCCAGCAGCCGCACGGGAGCCAAGGGCCTCACAGATATGCAGTATTTT. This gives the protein CASSRTGAKGLTDMQYF.

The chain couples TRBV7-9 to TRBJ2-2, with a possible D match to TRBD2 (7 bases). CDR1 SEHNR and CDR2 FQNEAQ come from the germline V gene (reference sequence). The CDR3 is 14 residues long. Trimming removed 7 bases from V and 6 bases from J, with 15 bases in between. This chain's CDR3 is CASIWAGGPGELFF. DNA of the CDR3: TGTGCCAGCATTTGGGCCGGGGGGCCCGGGGAGCTGTTTTTT.

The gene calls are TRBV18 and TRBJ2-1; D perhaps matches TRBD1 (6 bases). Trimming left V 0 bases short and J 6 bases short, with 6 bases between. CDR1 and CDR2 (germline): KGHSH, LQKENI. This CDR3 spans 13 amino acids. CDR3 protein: CASSPPTGNEQFF. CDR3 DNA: TGTGCCAGCTCACCACCGACAGGCAATGAGCAGTTCTTC.

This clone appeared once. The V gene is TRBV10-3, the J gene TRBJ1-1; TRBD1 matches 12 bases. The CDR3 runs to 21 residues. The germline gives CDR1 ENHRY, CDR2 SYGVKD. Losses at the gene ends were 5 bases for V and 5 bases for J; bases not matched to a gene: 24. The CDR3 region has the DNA TGTGCCATCAGTCCCTATCCGTGGGACAGGGGGCGCGGTGGCCTGCGGACTGAAGCTTTCTTT. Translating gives CAISPYPWDRGRGGLRTEAFF.

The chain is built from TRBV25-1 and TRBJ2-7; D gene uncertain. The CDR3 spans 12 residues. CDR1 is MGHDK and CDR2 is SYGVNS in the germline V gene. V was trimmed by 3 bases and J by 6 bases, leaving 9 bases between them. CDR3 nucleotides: TGTGCCAGCAGTGAGGCCTTGAGCGAGCAGTACTTC. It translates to CASSEALSEQYF.

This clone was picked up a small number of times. The CDR3 bases are TGTGCCAGCAGCCGGGACAGGGGGTATACCGGGGAGCTGTTTTTT. Translation gives CASSRDRGYTGELFF. The V call is TRBV6-1, the J call TRBJ2-2, with 11 bases fitting TRBD1. Germline V lookup: CDR1 MNHNS, CDR2 SASEGT. The CDR3 has 15 amino acids. Germline trimming cut 6 bases from V and 5 bases from J; bases unmatched to any gene: 5.

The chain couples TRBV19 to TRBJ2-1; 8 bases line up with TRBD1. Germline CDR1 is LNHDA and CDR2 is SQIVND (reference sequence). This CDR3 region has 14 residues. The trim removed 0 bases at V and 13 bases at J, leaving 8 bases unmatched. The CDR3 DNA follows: TGTGCCAGTAGTATAGATCTTCGGACAGGGAGACAGTTCTTC. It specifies CASSIDLRTGRQFF. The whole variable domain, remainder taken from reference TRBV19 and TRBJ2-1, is DGGITQSPKYLFRKEGQNVTLSCEQNLNHDAMYWYRQDPGQGLRLIYYSQIVNDFQKGDIAEGYSVSREKKESFPLTVTSAQKNPTAFYLCASSIDLRTGRQFFGPGTRLTVL.

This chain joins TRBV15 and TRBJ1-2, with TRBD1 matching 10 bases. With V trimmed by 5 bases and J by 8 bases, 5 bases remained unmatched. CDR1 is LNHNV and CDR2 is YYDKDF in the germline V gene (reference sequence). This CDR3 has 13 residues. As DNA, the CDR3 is TGTGCCACCAGCCCGGGACAGGGGTGGGGCTACACCTTC. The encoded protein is CATSPGQGWGYTF.

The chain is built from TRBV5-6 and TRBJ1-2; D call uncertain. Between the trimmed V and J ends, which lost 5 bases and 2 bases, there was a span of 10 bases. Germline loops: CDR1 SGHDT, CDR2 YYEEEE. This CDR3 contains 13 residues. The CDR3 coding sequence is TGTGCCAGCAGTGAACAGATAAACTATGGCTACACCTTC. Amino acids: CASSEQINYGYTF.

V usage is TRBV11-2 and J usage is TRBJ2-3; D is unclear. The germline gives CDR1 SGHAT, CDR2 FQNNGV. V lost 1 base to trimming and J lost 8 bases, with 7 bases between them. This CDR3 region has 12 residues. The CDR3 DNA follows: TGTGCCAGCAGCTTAGTAGATATTACGCAGTATTTT. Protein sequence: CASSLVDITQYF.